This T cell receptor beta chain was obtained from a study of T-cell memory formation after mild COVID-19. There are many counts of this clonotype. Its cognate antigen is unknown. Study outcomes and limitations: CD4/CD8 balance characterized clones contracting day 15 to 85, and CD4+ skew characterized later expanders. CD4+ contracting clones were found mainly in CM and EM, and CD8+ ones in EMRA. Some SARS-CoV-2-responding clones were already detected in memory before infection.

This CDR3 region has 11 residues. V lost 1 base and J lost 12, with 7 bases in between. TCR alpha and TCR beta cDNA libraries carrying sample barcodes and UMIs came from 5'RACE with constant-segment primers. Each CDR3 protein gets one entry after TCRdb re-called the 5' RACE reads with MiXCR. The table shows roughly 47,000 distinct CDR3 sequences, with 7.3% occurring only once. Input material: PBMCs or a T cell subset sorted from them (not recorded which). The receptor was isolated from a young man who had mild COVID-19 (a few samples of this study predate the infection). Cell type and time point are not known. J is TRBJ1-3 and V is TRBV12-3 or TRBV12-4, with D maybe TRBD1 (5 bases). In DNA form, the CDR3 reads TGTGCCAGCAGTTTAGTCCAGGGCATATATTTT. As protein: CASSLVQGIYF.